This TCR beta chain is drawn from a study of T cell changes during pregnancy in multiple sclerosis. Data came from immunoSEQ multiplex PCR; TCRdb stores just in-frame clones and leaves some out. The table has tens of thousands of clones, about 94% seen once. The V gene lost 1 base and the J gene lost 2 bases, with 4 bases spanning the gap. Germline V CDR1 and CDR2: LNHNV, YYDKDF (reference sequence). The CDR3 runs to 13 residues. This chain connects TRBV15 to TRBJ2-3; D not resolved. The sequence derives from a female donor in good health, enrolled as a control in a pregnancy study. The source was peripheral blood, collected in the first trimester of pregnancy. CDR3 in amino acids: CATSRGYTDTQYF. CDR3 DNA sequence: TGTGCCACCAGCAGAGGTTACACAGATACGCAGTATTTT.